The TCR beta chain described here comes from a study of STAT5B mutations in CD4+ large granular lymphocyte leukemia. On the study more broadly: Healthy donors showed HLA-associated enrichment of the CDR3 'QG' motif.

Data came from immunoSEQ multiplex PCR; TCRdb stores just in-frame clones and leaves some out. The data show some 30,000 clones, roughly 80% seen once. Whole-study results and caveats: Without putative leukemic clones, patient CD4-sorted repertoires remained more clonal than healthy CD4+ repertoires. The CD4+ versus CD8+ T-LGLL clonality difference may reflect limited sample size.

Remarks on this clone: Its antigen remains unknown.

V was cut by 1 base and J by 4 bases, with 6 bases left in between. The length of the CDR3 is 13 residues. Germline V lookup: CDR1 SGHVS, CDR2 FNYEAQ. The chain employs TRBV7-6 and TRBJ2-3; D remains unclear. The specimen was CD4+ T cells from blood buffy coats. The sequence was collected from a human donor in good health. CDR3 protein: CASSLDPPDTQYF. The CDR3 DNA is TGTGCCAGCAGCTTAGATCCCCCAGATACGCAGTATTTT.